The source of this TCR beta chain is a study of blood T cell repertoires in COVID-19. Background on the study: Acute and convalescent COVID-19 specimens originated in the United States, Italy and Spain. Sources were T cells, B-cell-depleted T cells, or PBMCs; the material itself was cDNA or gDNA.

Sequencing was performed with immunoSEQ multiplex PCR; in TCRdb, only in-frame clones are kept and a portion is missing. The sample lists 200,000 to 250,000 clones, 88% occurring once. CDR1 is SGHRS and CDR2 is YFSETQ in the germline V gene. This CDR3 contains 18 residues. V gave up 0 bases and J gave up 0 bases; unmatched junction bases: 2. Each participant's cohort was designated according to participant-reported clinical history. All recovered Cohort 3 donors got two negative PCRs, got clearance, or saw symptom resolution. This sequence was found in a woman aged 30 to 39 who had recovered from COVID-19. V is TRBV5-1 and J is TRBJ2-3, with 15 nucleotides matching TRBD2. The sample comprised PBMCs or T cells enriched from blood (not recorded which). DNA for the CDR3: TGCGCCAGCAGCTTGGCGGGGACTAGCGGGGGGAGCACAGATACGCAGTATTTT. This codes for CASSLAGTSGGSTDTQYF.